The 6 T cell receptor beta chains below come from one sample, sequenced in a study of T cell clonality in common variable immunodeficiency. Only in-frame clones appear in the TCRdb table, and some are missing; sequencing was by immunoSEQ multiplex PCR. The specimen has approximately 58,000 clones, none found just once. Material: peripheral blood mononuclear cells. All receptors come from a person aged 18 to 69 in good health.

The sample holds many counts of this clone. The read terminates 3 residues ahead of where the CDR3 ends, so the germline J gene completes it. The chain employs TRBV5-1 and TRBJ2-7; 8 bases are shared with TRBD1. The V and J ends lost 2 bases and 3 bases, in that order; junction bases with no gene match: 7. The CDR3 has 15 amino acids. The germline gives CDR1 SGHRS, CDR2 YFSETQ. The DNA read from the CDR3 is TGCGCCAGCAGCTTCTTTCCGGGACAGGACTACGAG. Translated, it gives CASSFFPGQDYE. The whole CDR3 protein is CASSFFPGQDYEQYF.

This clone appeared many times. The CDR3 end lies 3 residues beyond the end of the read and is filled in from the germline J gene. The J gene is TRBJ2-1, the V gene TRBV5-1; TRBD2 matches at 7 bases. Germline values: CDR1 SGHRS, CDR2 YFSETQ. The CDR3 is 17 amino acids. Germline trimming cut 1 base from V and 7 bases from J; bases unmatched to any gene: 14. CDR3 DNA (partial): TGCGCCAGCAGCTTGTACCCCTCTGGCGGGAGTCTAAATGAG. It specifies CASSLYPSGGSLNE. The CDR3 in its entirety is CASSLYPSGGSLNEQFF.

This clone was seen ten or more times. The read comes to an end 3 residues before the CDR3 does, leaving the germline J gene to fill in the end. The V call is TRBV20-1, the J call TRBJ2-7; D unclear. Trimming removed 3 bases from V and 1 base from J, with 19 bases in between. Germline lookup yields CDR1 DFQATT and CDR2 SNEGSKA (reference sequence). The CDR3 covers 16 residues. CDR3 bases read: TGCAGTGCTAGCGTCCCCGAACTTCAGGCGTCCTACGAG. Amino acid sequence: CSASVPELQASYE. The whole CDR3 sequence reads CSASVPELQASYEQYF.

This clone was seen repeatedly, ten times or more. The CDR3 protein is CASSLGPAVNTEAFF. The sequenced CDR3 bases are TGCGCCAGCAGCTTGGGGCCAGCGGTGAACACTGAA. The chain employs TRBV5-1 and TRBJ1-1; no reliable D call. The read stops 3 residues short of the end of the CDR3; the missing end is completed from the germline J gene. The V end was cut by 0 bases, the J end by 0 bases, with 9 bases between. The germline V gene has CDR1 SGHRS and CDR2 YFSETQ. CDR3 size: 15 residues.

In its sample, this clone was seen many times. The read comes to an end 3 residues before the CDR3 does, leaving the germline J gene to fill in the end. This chain joins TRBV19 and TRBJ1-5; D call uncertain. V was trimmed by 1 base and J by 3 bases, leaving 4 bases between them. Germline V gene data show CDR1 as LNHDA and CDR2 as SQIVND (reference sequence). This CDR3 is 13 amino acids long. CDR3 in amino acids: CASSIADNQPQHF. CDR3 DNA, as far as it was read: TGTGCCAGTAGTATAGCAGACAATCAGCCC.

This clone was recorded many times. The part of the CDR3 DNA that was read is TGTGCCAGCACTCCCCACAATGAG. This sequence encodes CASTPHNE. The whole CDR3 sequence is CASTPHNEQFF. This chain joins TRBV7-2 and TRBJ2-1; D is ambiguous. The read stops 3 residues short of the end of the CDR3; the missing end is completed from the germline J gene. The CDR3 runs to 11 residues. Germline V gene data show CDR1 as SGHTA and CDR2 as FQGNSA. Trimming removed 7 bases from V and 5 bases from J, with 6 bases in between.